Here is one T cell receptor (beta chain) with its context. As to treatment: oral pan-JAK inhibitor, 5-10 mg twice daily. Peripheral blood and lesional scalp punch biopsies were taken from alopecia areata patients. The CDR3 contains 15 residues. The germline V gene encodes CDR1 MGHRA and CDR2 YSYEKL. The germline V and J ends were trimmed by 0 bases and 2 bases, with 10 bases remaining between them. This entry belongs to a study of CD8+ T cells in alopecia areata. Extraction of RNA preceded its reverse transcription into cDNA, which served as the sequencing template. Sequencing was performed with immunoSEQ multiplex PCR; in TCRdb, only in-frame clones are kept and a portion is missing. The profile covers some 44,000 clones, with just under 95% appearing a single time and over 15% taken by the ten largest.

The sample in question was CD8+ T cells sorted from blood, obtained at week 24, from a patient treated with tofacitinib. The V and J genes are TRBV4-1 and TRBJ2-5; D possibly corresponds to TRBD1 (6 bases). The TCR originated in a human donor with alopecia areata. The CDR3 spells CASSQENRAQETQYF. The CDR3 coding sequence is TGCGCCAGCAGCCAAGAAAACAGGGCACAAGAGACCCAGTACTTC.